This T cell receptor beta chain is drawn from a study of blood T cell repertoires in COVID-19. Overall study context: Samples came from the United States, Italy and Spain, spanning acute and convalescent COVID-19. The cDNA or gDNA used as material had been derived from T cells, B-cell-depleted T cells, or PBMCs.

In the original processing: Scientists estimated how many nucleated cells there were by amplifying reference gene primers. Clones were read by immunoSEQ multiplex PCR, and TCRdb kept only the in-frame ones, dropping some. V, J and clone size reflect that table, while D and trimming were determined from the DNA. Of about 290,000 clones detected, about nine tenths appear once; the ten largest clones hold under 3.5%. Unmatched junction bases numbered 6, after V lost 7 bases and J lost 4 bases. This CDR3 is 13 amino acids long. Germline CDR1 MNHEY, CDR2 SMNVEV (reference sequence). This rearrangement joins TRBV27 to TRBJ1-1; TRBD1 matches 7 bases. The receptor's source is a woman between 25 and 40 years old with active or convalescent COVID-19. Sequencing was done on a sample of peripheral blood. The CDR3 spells CASTWQGGTEAFF. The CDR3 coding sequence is TGTGCCAGCACCTGGCAGGGGGGCACTGAAGCTTTCTTT.